Listed below are T cell receptor beta chains from one sample, sequenced in a study of shared clonotypes between healthy human individuals. Method: immunoSEQ multiplex PCR; TCRdb's copy keeps in-frame clones and lacks some. The sample lists 450,000 or so clones; 77% were seen once. The source material was PBMCs. The receptors were gathered from a woman aged 35 to 49 in good health. Some clones in this sample may be carry-over from other donors' samples. The CDR3 runs from the conserved cysteine through the conserved F or W. The D gene is left open where the match is weak. Part of the rows lack a size; the others show once, few, many or a class for expanded clones.

d_gene: TRBD1
abundance: few
v_gene: TRBV9
j_gene: TRBJ2-1
CDR3aa: CASSVRGGQWEQFF
CDR3nt: TGTGCCAGCAGCGTTCGTGGGGGACAGTGGGAGCAGTTCTTC

d_gene: .
abundance: .
v_gene: TRBV4-2
j_gene: TRBJ1-2
CDR3aa: CASSPPGEPNYGYTF
CDR3nt: TGTGCCAGCAGCCCGCCTGGAGAGCCTAACTATGGCTACACCTTC

d_gene: TRBD2
abundance: few
v_gene: TRBV27
j_gene: TRBJ2-7
CDR3aa: CASSSIAGGTYEQYF
CDR3nt: TGTGCCAGCAGTTCTATAGCGGGAGGGACATACGAGCAGTACTTC

d_gene: .
abundance: many
v_gene: TRBV6-6
j_gene: TRBJ2-6
CDR3aa: CASSYTSAGANVLTF
CDR3nt: TGTGCCAGCAGTTACACAAGTGCCGGGGCCAACGTCCTGACTTTC

d_gene: TRBD1
abundance: .
v_gene: TRBV7-6
j_gene: TRBJ2-2
CDR3aa: CASSETGAGELFF
CDR3nt: TGTGCCAGCAGCGAGACAGGGGCCGGGGAGCTGTTTTTT

d_gene: .
abundance: many
v_gene: TRBV4-3
j_gene: TRBJ1-1
CDR3aa: CASSLTGGNTEAFF
CDR3nt: TGCGCCAGCAGCCTCACAGGTGGGAACACTGAAGCTTTCTTT

d_gene: TRBD2
abundance: many
v_gene: TRBV5-1
j_gene: TRBJ2-2
CDR3aa: CASAEVAGVEGELFF
CDR3nt: TGCGCCAGCGCGGAGGTGGCGGGAGTAGAGGGGGAGCTGTTTTTT

d_gene: TRBD1
abundance: .
v_gene: TRBV5-8
j_gene: TRBJ1-2
CDR3aa: CASSLAGTGGYTF
CDR3nt: TGTGCCAGCAGCTTGGCCGGGACAGGGGGCTACACCTTC

d_gene: TRBD2
abundance: .
v_gene: TRBV28
j_gene: TRBJ2-2
CDR3aa: CVSSLGGRSTGELFF
CDR3nt: TGTGTCAGCAGTTTGGGCGGGAGGAGCACCGGGGAGCTGTTTTTT

d_gene: TRBD1
abundance: .
v_gene: TRBV19
j_gene: TRBJ2-2
CDR3aa: CASLTGTGNTGELFF
CDR3nt: TGTGCCAGTCTAACCGGGACAGGGAACACCGGGGAGCTGTTTTTT

d_gene: .
abundance: .
v_gene: TRBV27
j_gene: TRBJ2-3
CDR3aa: CASRLTDTQYF
CDR3nt: TGTGCCAGCAGACTCACAGATACGCAGTATTTT

d_gene: TRBD1
abundance: once
v_gene: TRBV7-7
j_gene: TRBJ2-5
CDR3aa: CASSKDRGPETQYF
CDR3nt: TGTGCCAGCAGCAAGGACAGGGGGCCCGAGACCCAGTACTTC

d_gene: .
abundance: .
v_gene: TRBV28
j_gene: TRBJ2-2
CDR3aa: CASQFSNTGELFF
CDR3nt: TGTGCCAGCCAATTTAGTAACACCGGGGAGCTGTTTTTT

d_gene: .
abundance: .
v_gene: TRBV5-1
j_gene: TRBJ2-7
CDR3aa: CASSPSWGMNEQYF
CDR3nt: TGCGCCAGCAGCCCGTCTTGGGGGATGAACGAGCAGTACTTC

d_gene: .
abundance: .
v_gene: TRBV5-1
j_gene: TRBJ2-2
CDR3aa: CASRADSNTGELFF
CDR3nt: TGCGCCAGCAGGGCAGACAGTAACACCGGGGAGCTGTTTTTT

d_gene: TRBD1
abundance: .
v_gene: TRBV9
j_gene: TRBJ1-3
CDR3aa: CASSVRTGDGNTIYF
CDR3nt: TGTGCCAGCAGCGTTCGGACAGGGGATGGAAACACCATATATTTT

d_gene: .
abundance: .
v_gene: TRBV15
j_gene: TRBJ2-1
CDR3aa: CATSSRAKPYNEQFF
CDR3nt: TGTGCCACCAGCAGCCGAGCGAAACCGTACAATGAGCAGTTCTTC

d_gene: TRBD1
abundance: many
v_gene: TRBV11-2
j_gene: TRBJ2-4
CDR3aa: CASSLWTGTVHEKNIQYF
CDR3nt: TGTGCCAGCAGCTTGTGGACCGGGACAGTCCATGAAAAAAACATTCAGTACTTC

d_gene: .
abundance: .
v_gene: TRBV18
j_gene: TRBJ1-2
CDR3aa: CASSPRGDLDSRPYGYTF
CDR3nt: TGTGCCAGCTCACCTCGGGGGGATTTAGACAGCCGGCCTTATGGCTACACCTTC

d_gene: .
abundance: .
v_gene: TRBV28
j_gene: TRBJ2-7
CDR3aa: CASATPGYEQYF
CDR3nt: TGTGCCAGCGCTACCCCCGGCTACGAGCAGTACTTC

d_gene: .
abundance: .
v_gene: TRBV28
j_gene: TRBJ2-3
CDR3aa: CASSSATNPWGDTQYF
CDR3nt: TGTGCCAGCAGTTCCGCGACTAACCCCTGGGGAGATACGCAGTATTTT

d_gene: .
abundance: .
v_gene: TRBV15
j_gene: TRBJ2-1
CDR3aa: CATSRDTDNEQFF
CDR3nt: TGTGCCACCAGCAGAGATACGGACAATGAGCAGTTCTTC